The 2 T cell receptor beta chains reported below all come from one sample, sequenced in a study of blood T cell repertoires in COVID-19. Repertoires were generated with immunoSEQ multiplex PCR, while TCRdb's copy carries only in-frame clones and drops some. The profile shows tens of thousands of clones, 84% of them singletons. Sequencing was done on a sample of peripheral blood. The receptors were gathered from a man between 60 and 70 years old with acute or convalescent COVID-19.

V is TRBV2 and J is TRBJ1-6, with TRBD1 matching over 12 bases. CDR1 is SNHLY, CDR2 FYNNEI, per germline. The CDR3 contains 15 residues. After removal of 3 bases from V and 8 bases from J, the junction contained 2 bases not matched to a gene. DNA of the CDR3: TGTGCCAGCAGTGAGGGACAGGGGGCCCATTCACCCCTCCACTTT. Protein: CASSEGQGAHSPLHF.

The genes are TRBV6-2 or TRBV6-3 and TRBJ1-2; 7 nucleotides line up with TRBD1. CDR1 is MNHEY, CDR2 SVGEGT, per germline. V was clipped by 6 bases and J by 2 bases; unmatched bases: 9. The CDR3 spans 15 residues. CDR3 DNA: TGTGCCAGCAGCCGTCATTCGACAGGGAACTATGGCTACACCTTC. This translates into CASSRHSTGNYGYTF.